The 15 T cell receptor beta chains given below trace back to one sample, sequenced in a study of blood T cell repertoires in COVID-19. This table comes from immunoSEQ multiplex PCR, and its TCRdb copy is limited to in-frame clones, with some not included. The sample lists about 300,000 clones; around 90% were seen once. The sequencing input was peripheral blood. The origin of the receptors is a woman aged 25 to 39 with COVID-19, enrolled during active disease.

Remarks on this clone: Other DNA sequences from this sample encode an identical CDR3 as well. The V call is TRBV24-1, the J call TRBJ2-2; TRBD1 matches 9 bases. Germline assignment: CDR1 KGHDR and CDR2 SFDVKD. Trimming cost V 4 bases and J 1 base; bases outside gene matches: 3. The CDR3 has 16 residues. The CDR3 reads CATSDPGQGNTGELFF. Here the CDR3 DNA reads TGTGCCACCAGTGACCCGGGACAGGGGAACACCGGGGAGCTGTTTTTT.

The chain has TRBV6-2 or TRBV6-3 and TRBJ2-7; D perhaps matches TRBD1 (6 bases). CDR3 length equals 13 residues. Deletions cut 5 bases from V and 4 bases from J, with 12 bases between. CDR1 and CDR2 (germline): MNHEY, SVGEGT. CDR3 DNA sequence: TGTGCCAGCAGTCCCACACAGGGATACGAGCAGTACTTC. The encoded protein is CASSPTQGYEQYF.

This sequence joins TRBV11-2 and TRBJ2-2; 9 bases line up with TRBD2. CDR3 length: 16 amino acids. Germline V lookup: CDR1 SGHAT, CDR2 FQNNGV. The J segment lost 1 base and the V segment lost 6 bases, leaving 6 bases of the junction unmatched. In DNA form, the CDR3 reads TGTGCCAGCAGGAAAATAGCGGGAGTGAACACCGGGGAGCTGTTTTTT. This encodes CASRKIAGVNTGELFF.

The chain uses TRBV28 and TRBJ1-1; D is unclear. The germline V gene has CDR1 MDHEN and CDR2 SYDVKM. V was shortened by 9 bases and J by 3 bases, with 8 bases between the two germline ends. The CDR3 totals 11 residues. The CDR3 protein is CASGEDTEAFF. CDR3 sequence (DNA): TGTGCCAGTGGTGAGGACACTGAAGCTTTCTTT.

The chain joins TRBV6-6 to TRBJ2-7; a possible D gene is TRBD2 (5 bases). This CDR3 comprises 16 residues. Germline V gene data show CDR1 as MNHNY and CDR2 as SVGAGI (reference sequence). V dropped 6 bases and J dropped 3 bases, with 21 bases sitting between them. The CDR3 protein is CASRTFGGLGDYEQYF. CDR3 DNA sequence: TGTGCCAGCAGGACCTTCGGAGGCCTTGGGGACTACGAGCAGTACTTC.

This sequence joins TRBV5-1 and TRBJ1-3, with 7 bases that match TRBD1. Germline V gene lookup returns CDR1 SGHRS and CDR2 YFSETQ. J lost 1 base, V lost 4 bases, and 5 bases had no gene match. This CDR3 has 15 amino acids. The CDR3 region has the DNA TGCGCCAGCAGCCTCACGACAGGGTCTGGAAACACCATATATTTT. This sequence encodes CASSLTTGSGNTIYF. The variable domain in full, with the rest retrieved from reference TRBV5-1 and TRBJ1-3, is KAGVTQTPRYLIKTRGQQVTLSCSPISGHRSVSWYQQTPGQGLQFLFEYFSETQRNKGNFPGRFSGRQFSNSRSEMNVSTLELGDSALYLCASSLTTGSGNTIYFGEGSWLTVV.

The chain recombines TRBV9 with TRBJ1-2, with unresolved D. The CDR3 is made up of 12 amino acids. The V end was cut by 2 bases, the J end by 8 bases, with 10 bases between. CDR1 and CDR2 (germline): SGDLS, YYNGEE. The CDR3 DNA is TGTGCCAGCAGCGTCGACCTAGGCGGCTACACCTTC. It specifies CASSVDLGGYTF.

The chain employs TRBV24-1 and TRBJ2-5; 7 bases are a match to TRBD1. CDR3 length: 16 amino acids. The germline V gene has CDR1 KGHDR and CDR2 SFDVKD. Trimming cost V 4 bases and J 0 bases; bases outside gene matches: 7. The CDR3 DNA reads TGTGCCACCAGTGACCAGACAGGGAGCCACCAAGAGACCCAGTACTTC. Translation gives CATSDQTGSHQETQYF.

The rearrangement uses TRBV19 and TRBJ2-1; 12 bases fit TRBD2. The germline CDR1 and CDR2 sequences are LNHDA and SQIVND (reference sequence). The V and J ends lost 10 bases and 4 bases, in that order; junction bases with no gene match: 5. This CDR3 spans 14 amino acids. Here the CDR3 reads CATGLAGTYNEQFF. CDR3 DNA sequence: TGTGCCACCGGACTAGCGGGGACATACAATGAGCAGTTCTTC.

This clone appeared once. At one boundary the junction diverges from the germline segment, which might be a read error. The V and J genes are TRBV5-4 and TRBJ2-1, with D tentatively TRBD2 (5 bases). CDR3 length: 13 residues. The germline CDR1 and CDR2 sequences are SGHNT and YYREEE (reference sequence). The chain's CDR3 is CASSLVSGWEQFF. Written as DNA, the CDR3 is TGTGCCAGCAGTTTGGTGTCGGGGTGGGAGCAGTTCTTC.

The V call is TRBV5-4, the J call TRBJ2-5; the D gene is possibly TRBD1 (6 bases). This CDR3 region has 14 residues. V lost 4 bases to trimming and J lost 1 base, with 11 bases between them. CDR1 SGHNT and CDR2 YYREEE come from the germline V gene (reference sequence). CDR3 protein: CASSAPGAQETQYF. The CDR3 DNA is TGTGCCAGCAGCGCTCCAGGGGCCCAAGAGACCCAGTACTTC.

The chain combines TRBV5-4 with TRBJ1-1, with 9 positions matching TRBD1. The CDR3 is made up of 14 amino acids. The J segment lost 3 bases and the V segment lost 4 bases, leaving 4 bases of the junction unmatched. Germline-derived CDR1 and CDR2 are SGHNT and YYREEE (reference sequence). The CDR3 sequence: CASSVRTGDTEAFF. The CDR3 bases are TGTGCCAGCAGCGTACGGACAGGGGACACTGAAGCTTTCTTT.

The chain uses TRBV6-1 and TRBJ2-5; TRBD2 matches 11 bases. The CDR3 consists of 18 residues. The ends lost 1 base at V and 3 bases at J; junction bases unmatched: 10. Germline V gene lookup returns CDR1 MNHNS and CDR2 SASEGT. CDR3 amino acids: CASSEGGSGRDGKETQYF. CDR3 DNA sequence: TGTGCCAGCAGTGAAGGGGGTAGCGGGAGGGATGGGAAAGAGACCCAGTACTTC.

The rearrangement joins TRBV12-3 or TRBV12-4 to TRBJ1-1; 8 bases are a match to TRBD1. The CDR3 length is 13 residues. With 5 bases clipped from V and 6 bases from J, the junction kept 5 bases outside the gene matches. CDR3 sequence (DNA): TGTGCCAGCAGTACGACGGGACAGGCTGAAGCTTTCTTT. This translates into CASSTTGQAEAFF.

The V gene is TRBV11-1, the J gene TRBJ2-7, with 9 bases matching TRBD1. Germline CDR1 is SGHAT and CDR2 is FQDESV (reference sequence). V lost 5 bases to trimming and J lost 5 bases; unmatched junction nucleotides: 1. The CDR3 is made up of 12 amino acids. CDR3: CASSRTGDEQYF. CDR3 nucleotide sequence: TGTGCCAGCAGCAGGACAGGGGACGAGCAGTACTTC.